This TCR beta chain was obtained from a study of T cell responses to AZD1222 COVID-19 vaccine. Study conclusions and caveats: CD4 TCRs linked to vaccination spanned spike, dominating at 160-218 and 743-854. Once two AZD1222 doses were given, Spike-specific TCR breadth and depth went up. Possibly, clonal diversity was underestimated; donors were largely white British and included more females.

Clones were read by immunoSEQ multiplex PCR, and TCRdb kept only the in-frame ones, dropping some. The top ten clones hold approximately 2.1% of a sample with tens of thousands of clones, approximately 89% of them seen once. In regard to this clone: Its cognate antigen is unknown.

This specimen consisted of peripheral blood, obtained on day 0 of AZD1222 vaccination. This receptor was identified in an adult in good health.

As DNA, the CDR3 is TGTGCCAGCTCACCGGGTCCCCTAGCCAAAAACATTCAGTACTTC. Amino acid sequence: CASSPGPLAKNIQYF. This chain connects TRBV18 to TRBJ2-4; D is uncertain. Trimming removed 3 bases from V and 0 bases from J, with 9 bases in between. The CDR3 is 15 residues long. CDR1 and CDR2 from the germline V gene are KGHSH and LQKENI.